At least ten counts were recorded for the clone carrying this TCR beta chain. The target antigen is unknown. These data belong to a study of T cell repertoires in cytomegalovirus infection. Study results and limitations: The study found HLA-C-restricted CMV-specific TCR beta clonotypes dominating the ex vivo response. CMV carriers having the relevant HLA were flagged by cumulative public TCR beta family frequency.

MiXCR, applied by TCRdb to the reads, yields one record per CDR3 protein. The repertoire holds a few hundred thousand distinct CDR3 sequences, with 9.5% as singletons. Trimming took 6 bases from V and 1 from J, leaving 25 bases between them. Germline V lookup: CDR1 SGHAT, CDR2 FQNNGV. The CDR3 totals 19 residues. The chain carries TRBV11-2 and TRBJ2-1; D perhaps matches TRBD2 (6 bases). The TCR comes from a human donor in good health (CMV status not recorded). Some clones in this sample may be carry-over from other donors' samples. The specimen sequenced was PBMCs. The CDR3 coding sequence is TGTGCCAGCAGTTCTGTACTAGCCCCAGGTCGAGATTCCTACAATGAGCAGTTCTTC. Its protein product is CASSSVLAPGRDSYNEQFF.